This TCR beta chain is from a study of T cell responses to AZD1222 COVID-19 vaccine. The V gene end was trimmed by 0 bases and the J gene end by 8 bases; junction bases not matched to a gene: 5. The CDR3 runs to 15 residues. Germline loops: CDR1 MGHRA, CDR2 YSYEKL. Profiling relied on immunoSEQ multiplex PCR, and the TCRdb table lists in-frame clones only, not all of them. The sample holds 150,000 to 200,000 clones; around 92% are singletons and the top ten take approximately 1.3%. Overall study findings and caveats: The reported proportion of spike-specific TCRs targeting unmutated variant regions was nearly half. Donors were mostly white British, more females; clonal diversity possibly underestimated.

Concerning this clone itself: Antigen: not known.

This chain connects TRBV4-1 to TRBJ1-4, with 8 bases fitting TRBD1. The source was peripheral blood, collected on day 0 of AZD1222 vaccination. The source of this sequence is an adult in good health. CDR3 in amino acids: CASSQDLTGVEKLFF. The CDR3 DNA follows: TGCGCCAGCAGCCAAGATCTGACAGGGGTGGAAAAACTGTTTTTT.